Listed below are T cell receptor beta chains from one sample, sequenced in a study of identical twins. TCRdb re-called the 5' RACE reads with MiXCR, one entry per CDR3 protein. The sample includes some 630,000 distinct CDR3 sequences, under 8.5% of them seen just once. Separately, the same data were catalogued under a study of yellow fever vaccine responses in identical twins.

Sequencing was done on a sample of PBMCs. The receptors derive from a woman aged 18 to 35 in good health. Both conserved end residues are part of each CDR3. A D gene is named only where the DNA matches it firmly. Clone sizes are given selectively: once, few, many, or a class where the clone is expanded.

few	TRBV3-1	TRBD2	TRBJ2-5	TGTGCCAGCAGCCAACTAGCGGGAGGGCCTCGGGAGACCCAGTACTTC	CASSQLAGGPRETQYF
NA	TRBV7-9	NA	TRBJ1-2	TGTGCCAGCACCCATCCGGGGGGACACTATGGCTACACCTTC	CASTHPGGHYGYTF
many	TRBV12-3/TRBV12-4	NA	TRBJ2-7	TGTGCCAGCAGTTTAGCTTCAGGGCGGTACGAGCAGTACTTC	CASSLASGRYEQYF
NA	TRBV7-9	TRBD1	TRBJ2-5	TGTGCCAGCAGCTTAGGAAACACAGGGGTTGTAGAGACCCAGTACTTC	CASSLGNTGVVETQYF
NA	TRBV10-3	TRBD2	TRBJ2-3	TGTGCCATCAGTGACACTACTAGCGGTAGCACAGATACGCAGTATTTT	CAISDTTSGSTDTQYF
many	TRBV28	TRBD1	TRBJ2-1	TGTGCCAGCAGCGAGACAGGGGCTGCTTACTACAATGAGCAGTTCTTC	CASSETGAAYYNEQFF
many	TRBV6-5	NA	TRBJ1-1	TGTGCCAGCAGTTACGGGTCAGGCAACACTGAAGCTTTCTTT	CASSYGSGNTEAFF
NA	TRBV12-3/TRBV12-4	NA	TRBJ2-5	TGTGCCAGCAGGCCCCGGCAGGCAGCACGAGAGACCCAGTACTTC	CASRPRQAARETQYF
few	TRBV2	TRBD2	TRBJ2-3	TGTGCCAGCAGAGCGGGACCTACTGGCACAGATACGCAGTATTTT	CASRAGPTGTDTQYF
few	TRBV25-1	TRBD2	TRBJ2-3	TGTGCCAGCAGTGAATCCCGACTAGCGGGGCCCCCAGATACGCAGTATTTT	CASSESRLAGPPDTQYF
many	TRBV12-3/TRBV12-4	TRBD2	TRBJ2-3	TGTGCCAGCAGTTTTCGGCTAGCGGGTTACACAGATACGCAGTATTTT	CASSFRLAGYTDTQYF
many	TRBV20-1	NA	TRBJ1-2	TGCAGTGCCCCGAATTGGGGGCTGAACTATGGCTACACCTTC	CSAPNWGLNYGYTF
NA	TRBV20-1	TRBD2	TRBJ2-7	TGCAGTGCTGCAATATCGGGACAGCCGGGACTAGCGGGAGCCCCCTACGAGCAGTACTTC	CSAAISGQPGLAGAPYEQYF
many	TRBV12-3/TRBV12-4	NA	TRBJ2-1	TGTGCCAGCAGTTTACGAGGCAGGGGCAATGAGCAGTTCTTC	CASSLRGRGNEQFF
NA	TRBV14	NA	TRBJ2-6	TGTGCCAGCAGCCAAGCCCGGCGGGCCAACGTCCTGACTTTC	CASSQARRANVLTF
NA	TRBV6-1	NA	TRBJ1-4	TGTGCCAGCAGTGAATGGGACGCAACTAATGAAAAACTGTTTTTT	CASSEWDATNEKLFF
NA	TRBV3-1	TRBD1	TRBJ1-6	TGTGCCAGCAGCCAAGGGGTTGAGGGACAGGGACCTTCACCCCTCCACTTT	CASSQGVEGQGPSPLHF
few	TRBV6-1	NA	TRBJ2-7	TGTGCCAGCAGTGACACCCCTGGGACGGCGGTCGACGAGCAGTACTTC	CASSDTPGTAVDEQYF
NA	TRBV2	TRBD2	TRBJ2-1	TGTGCCAGCAGTGGTTCGGGGGGGCCGAGGGAGTTCTTC	CASSGSGGPREFF
few	TRBV12-3/TRBV12-4	NA	TRBJ2-2	TGTGCCAGCAGTTCTTACCCCTCAGACGCCACCGGGGAGCTGTTTTTT	CASSSYPSDATGELFF
few	TRBV20-1	TRBD2	TRBJ2-5	TGCAGTGCTAGTCGGGGACTTTCGGGGGGACAAGAGACCCAGTACTTC	CSASRGLSGGQETQYF
NA	TRBV20-1	NA	TRBJ1-1	TGCAGTGCTAGAAGGGCAATGAACACTGAAGCTTTCTTT	CSARRAMNTEAFF
few	TRBV6-5	NA	TRBJ2-1	TGTGCCAGCAGTTACTCGGGCCAAAACAACTCCTACAATGAGCAGTTCTTC	CASSYSGQNNSYNEQFF
NA	TRBV15	NA	TRBJ2-5	TGTGCCACCAGTGGTGGGGGGATACCAGAGACCCAGTACTTC	CATSGGGIPETQYF
NA	TRBV7-6	NA	TRBJ2-7	TGTGCCAGCAGCTCGGAATCCGGGACGCGAGGAGTCGAGCAGTACTTC	CASSSESGTRGVEQYF
many	TRBV29-1	NA	TRBJ1-2	TGCAGCGTTGACGGGGCCCTCTATGGCTACACCTTC	CSVDGALYGYTF
few	TRBV29-1	NA	TRBJ2-1	TGCAGCGTTGAGGTTATTAGGAGGGTTTGGAATGAGCAGTTCTTC	CSVEVIRRVWNEQFF
NA	TRBV27	NA	TRBJ2-3	TGTGCCAGCAGTTCTACCGGGACAACTAGCACAGATACGCAGTATTTT	CASSSTGTTSTDTQYF
few	TRBV6-2/TRBV6-3	TRBD2	TRBJ2-1	TGTGCCAGCAGTTATTCTAGCGGGGTGATCTCCTACAATGAGCAGTTCTTC	CASSYSSGVISYNEQFF
few	TRBV7-3	NA	TRBJ2-3	TGTGCCAGCAGCGCGGCCTCGGGTACAGATACGCAGTATTTT	CASSAASGTDTQYF
NA	TRBV4-1	NA	TRBJ1-1	TGCGCCAGCAGCCAAAGTCAACTGAACACTGAAGCTTTCTTT	CASSQSQLNTEAFF
few	TRBV28	NA	TRBJ2-1	TGTGCCAGCAGTCTCATCGACAATAGTGAGCAGTTCTTC	CASSLIDNSEQFF
many	TRBV12-3/TRBV12-4	TRBD2	TRBJ2-3	TGTGCCAGCAGTTTAGGGGGGTCTACTAGCGGCACAGATACGCAGTATTTT	CASSLGGSTSGTDTQYF
many	TRBV10-3	NA	TRBJ1-6	TGTGCCATCAGTGAGTCGGGGGTTTCGGGCGGAACACCCCTCCACTTT	CAISESGVSGGTPLHF
NA	TRBV19	TRBD2	TRBJ2-1	TGTGCCAGTAGTAACGGGGGGGGTGATCCAAATGAGCAGTTCTTC	CASSNGGGDPNEQFF
few	TRBV20-1	NA	TRBJ2-6	TGCAGTGCTAGAGATCTAGTAGGGGCGGACTCTGGGGCCAACGTCCTGACTTTC	CSARDLVGADSGANVLTF
many	TRBV20-1	NA	TRBJ1-1	TGCAGTGCTAGAGAGGGGGCAGGAAACACTGAAGCTTTCTTT	CSAREGAGNTEAFF
NA	TRBV10-3	NA	TRBJ1-2	TGTGCCATCAGTGATGGCAGGGGAAGCGGCTACACCTTC	CAISDGRGSGYTF
many	TRBV27	NA	TRBJ2-7	TGTGCCAGCATTCCCCCAAACGGCTACGAGCAGTACTTC	CASIPPNGYEQYF
few	TRBV27	TRBD2	TRBJ2-7	TGTGCCAGCAGCAAATCAAAAGGGACTAGCCACTACGAGCAGTACTTC	CASSKSKGTSHYEQYF
NA	TRBV5-1	NA	TRBJ1-2	TGCGCCAGCAGCTTGGAACTGAACTATGGCTACACCTTC	CASSLELNYGYTF
NA	TRBV9	NA	TRBJ2-7	TGTGCCAGCAGCCCGAGGGGGGCGGGACACAGCGAGCAGTACTTC	CASSPRGAGHSEQYF
few	TRBV7-3	TRBD2	TRBJ2-3	TGTGCCAGCAGTTACAGCGGGAGTAGGACAGATACGCAGTATTTT	CASSYSGSRTDTQYF
many	TRBV4-1	NA	TRBJ2-7	TGCGCCAGCAGCCAAGAGGTCTTGGCAGGGTCTTACGAGCAGTACTTC	CASSQEVLAGSYEQYF
NA	TRBV7-2	NA	TRBJ2-3	TGTGCCAGCAGCCGGGACCCTATTAACCCAGATACGCAGTATTTT	CASSRDPINPDTQYF
few	TRBV9	NA	TRBJ2-5	TGTGCCAGCAGCGTAGAAAGTTTGCCCGAGACCCAGTACTTC	CASSVESLPETQYF
many	TRBV12-3/TRBV12-4	TRBD1	TRBJ1-1	TGTGCCAGCAGTTTCGACAGGGCAACTGAAGCTTTCTTT	CASSFDRATEAFF
few	TRBV3-1	NA	TRBJ2-1	TGTGCCAGCAGCCAAGACAGGGCTGAGCAGTTCTTC	CASSQDRAEQFF